This T cell receptor beta chain was captured in a study of Ad26.COV2.S vaccination and SARS-CoV-2 variants. Study-wide background: Participant was drawn from the COV1001 Ad26.COV2.S trial arm.

Sequencing was performed with immunoSEQ multiplex PCR; in TCRdb, only in-frame clones are kept and a portion is missing. The sample shows roughly 700,000 clones, 80% to 90% of them seen only once. CDR1 and CDR2 from the germline V gene are SGHTA and FQGNSA. This CDR3 contains 16 residues. V was shortened by 6 bases and J by 11 bases, with 28 bases between the two germline ends. Treatment noted: approximately 18 received Ad26.COV2.S at low or high dose, single or two shots; 5 received placebo; per-sample allocation not given. All samples were drawn on day 63, counting from the first vaccine or placebo injection. As its vector, the vaccine had Ad26, which expressed Wuhan-strain SARS-CoV-2 spike.

The sequencing here drew on peripheral blood, taken in a trial of Ad26.COV2.S vaccine versus placebo. This TCR derives from a person aged 18-65 years who received the Ad26.COV2.S COVID-19 vaccine or a placebo. V is TRBV7-2 and J is TRBJ1-1; TRBD1 is a possible D gene (5 bases). The CDR3 reads CASRLGGDGTPMGAFF. The CDR3 DNA is TGTGCCAGCAGACTCGGGGGGGACGGGACCCCTATGGGGGCTTTCTTT.